This TCR beta chain was documented in a study of sequential checkpoint blockade in melanoma (dated by TCRdb to the late 2010s). For the study in its entirety: Patients were assigned by 1:1 randomization to either first-line nivolumab followed by ipilimumab (arm A) or ipilimumab followed by nivolumab (arm B). The same lesion was the source of about 80% of the matched pre- and post-treatment tumor biopsy pairs. TCRbeta immunosequencing was performed on DNA from 90 to 100 pretreatment melanoma tumor samples. Maintenance nivolumab came after each of the two trial sequences. For some 22 patients, matched tumor biopsies were taken both before treatment and at week 13, after single-agent nivolumab (arm A) or ipilimumab (arm B).

This specimen's treatment or condition label, per the study, means: randomized to nivolumab then ipilimumab (arm A) or the reverse (arm B). None of the patients in the trial had previously been given DNA-damaging chemotherapy. Samples came from patients with melanoma in CheckMate 064, a randomized, open-label phase II trial of sequential checkpoint blockade. Tumor TCR sequencing used genomic DNA from formalin-fixed paraffin-embedded (FFPE) tissue samples. The paper's findings and limits, for the study overall: Within-arm analyses of tumor T-cell fraction were limited by small sample sizes and reduced statistical power. Patients with increases in tumor T-cell fraction and clonality by week 13 were approximately 30 times more likely to achieve clinical benefit. Validation of the response-prediction model combining TCR metrics and mutation burden is needed in larger, independent patient cohorts. In the nivolumab-first arm (arm A), pretreatment tumor TIL clonality was associated with response (P = .04). Tumor T-cell fraction and clonality were correlated with PD-L1 staining and CD8+ T-cell counts, but not with mutational load.

The immunoSEQ Assay was used to immunosequence TCRbeta CDR3 regions from genomic DNA. Before high-throughput sequencing, the genomic DNA was amplified using bias-controlled multiplex PCR. The authors processed their data as follows. To quantify the absolute abundance of each unique TCRbeta CDR3 region, the sequences were collapsed and filtered. Clonality, defined as 1 minus Pielou's evenness, was calculated using only productive rearrangements. To compute tumor T-cell fraction, TCRbeta template counts were normalized to usable DNA, with usable DNA estimated from several housekeeping genes. A previously published method was used to identify clones with significantly greater frequencies in on-treatment samples than in baseline samples. TCRdb took this table from immuneACCESS and kept in-frame rearrangements with V and J called. Such tables lack part of the clones; where checked against another copy, unresolved V genes explain under half of the gap, and the rest is unexplained. That table gives V, J and clone size, and the DNA gave D and trimming. The sample table records about 6,100 clones; about a fifth of these occur just once. Of the sample, 16% falls within the top ten clones.

The CDR3 starts with the cysteine, ends with the phenylalanine, and has 14 residues. The entry retains the CDR3 DNA only, 42 bases that are in frame from base 1. The germline V gene gives CDR1 as MNHGY and CDR2 as SAAAGT. V lost 4 bases and J lost 2 bases, and the count of bases not matched to a germline gene is 4. A remark on this clone: Its cognate antigen has yet to be identified. Base qualities are not recorded, but no much larger clone differs from it by a single base.

The source material was tumor tissue (inferred from file names), sampled from a patient given nivolumab and ipilimumab in sequence. This clonotype originated in a human donor with melanoma. The chain is made from TRBV6-8 and TRBJ2-5; 7 central nucleotides agree with TRBD2. Read as DNA, the sequence is TGTGCCAGCAGTTTGGCTAGCGGTCAAGAGACCCAGTACTTC. Its translation reads: CASSLASGQETQYF.